This passage covers 30 T cell receptor beta chains from one sample sequenced in a study of T cells in Graves' hyperthyroidism and ophthalmopathy. Amplification targeted TCR beta CDR3 regions from RNA transcripts. In the first-round RT-PCR of the TCR CDR3, the HTBI primer set was used. Via MiXCR, TCRdb re-called the multiplex PCR reads, giving one row per CDR3 protein. Of roughly 110,000 distinct CDR3 sequences in the sample, around a sixth were seen once. The sequenced material came from blood. The receptors were sampled from a woman aged 50 to 60 with Graves' hyperthyroidism.

This clonotype occurred many times. The chain recombines TRBV28 with TRBJ2-3; D is ambiguous. Germline V gives CDR1 MDHEN, CDR2 SYDVKM. V lost 7 bases to trimming and J lost 3 bases, with 14 bases between them. CDR3 length equals 14 residues. The CDR3 region is CASNDPYGTDTQYF. The CDR3 DNA reads TGTGCCAGCAACGACCCTTACGGGACAGATACGCAGTATTTT. Looking up the rest from reference TRBV28 and TRBJ2-3 gives the full variable domain: DVKVTQSSRYLVKRTGEKVFLECVQDMDHENMFWYRQDPGLGLRLIYFSYDVKMKEKGDIPEGYSVSREKKERFSLILESASTNQTSMYLCASNDPYGTDTQYFGPGTRLTVL.

Ten or more counts support this clonotype. The chain couples TRBV12-3 or TRBV12-4 to TRBJ1-6; D not certain. The V and J ends lost 4 bases and 9 bases respectively, with 10 bases between them. This CDR3 comprises 13 residues. The CDR3 nucleotides read TGTGCCAGCAGTTCCCAGGTTGTTTCACCCCTCCACTTT. Translation gives CASSSQVVSPLHF.

This rearrangement joins TRBV11-2 to TRBJ2-7; D could derive from TRBD1 or TRBD2 (7 bases each). Germline V gene data show CDR1 as SGHAT and CDR2 as FQNNGV. The germline V and J ends were trimmed by 5 bases and 0 bases, with 14 bases remaining between them. The CDR3 totals 15 residues. The CDR3 DNA reads TGTGCCAGCAGCCCGAGCGGGACAGTCTCCTACGAGCAGTACTTC. Translation: CASSPSGTVSYEQYF.

Many counts were recorded for this clonotype. The rearrangement joins TRBV29-1 to TRBJ1-5, with D perhaps TRBD1 (5 bases). V was trimmed by 6 bases and J by 6 bases, leaving 9 bases between them. Germline CDR1 is SQVTM and CDR2 is ANQGSEA. The CDR3 spans 11 residues. The CDR3 sequence is CSVGDSQPQHF. CDR3 bases: TGCAGCGTCGGAGACAGTCAGCCCCAGCATTTT.

The chain combines TRBV20-1 with TRBJ2-7, with TRBD2 identical over 7 bases. After removal of 6 bases from V and 0 bases from J, the junction contained 5 bases not matched to a gene. The CDR3 spans 13 residues. Germline V CDR1 and CDR2: DFQATT, SNEGSKA (reference sequence). The CDR3 DNA follows: TGCAGTGCGGGGGGGACCAGCTCCTACGAGCAGTACGTC. As protein: CSAGGTSSYEQYV.

This clonotype was counted at least ten times. The V call is TRBV3-1, the J call TRBJ2-2; D perhaps matches TRBD1 (6 bases). From germline, CDR1 is LGHDT and CDR2 YNNKEL (reference sequence). Trimming left V 0 bases short and J 4 bases short, with 9 bases between. This CDR3 comprises 15 residues. The DNA for the CDR3 is TGTGCCAGCAGCCAAGATACAGGGCTCACCGGGGAGCTGTTTTTT. Translated: CASSQDTGLTGELFF. Complete variable domain (other parts from reference TRBV3-1 and TRBJ2-2): DTAVSQTPKYLVTQMGNDKSIKCEQNLGHDTMYWYKQDSKKFLKIMFSYNNKELIINETVPNRFSPKSPDKAHLNLHINSLELGDSAVYFCASSQDTGLTGELFFGEGSRLTVL.

The V and J genes are TRBV7-3 and TRBJ1-5; D unresolved. This CDR3 is 15 amino acids long. V lost 4 bases to trimming and J lost 11 bases, with 21 bases between them. Looked up from germline, CDR1 is SGHTA and CDR2 is FQGTGA. CDR3 amino acids: CASSSSAWYGESQHF. The CDR3 DNA reads as TGTGCCAGCAGCTCGTCCGCTTGGTACGGGGAGTCCCAGCATTTT.

This clonotype has a count of ten or more. The chain links TRBV6-2 or TRBV6-3 to TRBJ2-5; maybe TRBD1 (6 bases). V was pared by 4 bases and J by 0 bases, with 30 bases between. The CDR3 consists of 21 residues. Germline CDR1 is MNHEY and CDR2 is SVGEGT. This chain's CDR3 is CASSSRIRGNPLTRYQETQYF. The CDR3 DNA sequence: TGTGCCAGCAGTTCGAGGATTAGGGGGAACCCGCTGACCCGATACCAAGAGACCCAGTACTTC.

This clonotype was recorded many times. The chain links TRBV7-9 to TRBJ1-1, with a possible D match to TRBD1 (5 bases). Per the germline V gene, CDR1 is SEHNR and CDR2 is FQNEAQ (reference sequence). The CDR3 is 15 residues long. Trimming removed 3 bases at V and 2 bases at J, with 13 bases between. In nucleotides, the CDR3 is TGTGCCAGCAGCTTGGGTGACAGCTTTAACACTGAAGCTTTCTTT. Protein product: CASSLGDSFNTEAFF.

This clonotype showed up many times. The chain uses TRBV27 and TRBJ2-1; unclear D gene. The CDR3 is made up of 15 amino acids. Germline CDR1 reads MNHEY; CDR2 reads SMNVEV (reference sequence). V was trimmed by 7 bases and J by 3 bases, leaving 16 bases between them. CDR3 sequence (DNA): TGTGCCAGCAAATCCCCTCTCGCTGGCTACAATGAGCAGTTCTTC. Protein: CASKSPLAGYNEQFF.

The sample holds one count of this clonotype. The chain has TRBV20-1 and TRBJ2-7; 9 bases match TRBD2. The CDR3 is made up of 14 amino acids. V shed 0 bases, J shed 2 bases, and the junction held 2 bases outside the gene matches. Germline V gene lookup returns CDR1 DFQATT and CDR2 SNEGSKA (reference sequence). CDR3 sequence: CSARDRLAAYEQYF. CDR3 DNA: TGCAGTGCTAGAGATCGACTAGCGGCCTACGAGCAGTACTTC.

This clonotype was observed many times. This rearrangement joins TRBV7-3 to TRBJ2-3; D might be TRBD1 (6 bases). The V end was cut by 5 bases, the J end by 4 bases, with 13 bases between. The CDR3 covers 14 residues. Germline CDR1 is SGHTA and CDR2 is FQGTGA. This CDR3 reads CASSDKQGSDTQYF. In nucleotides, the CDR3 is TGTGCCAGCAGCGATAAACAGGGTTCAGATACGCAGTATTTT.

This clonotype was counted a few times. This chain joins TRBV20-1 and TRBJ2-1; 12 bases match TRBD2. CDR1 and CDR2 from the germline V gene are DFQATT and SNEGSKA (reference sequence). This CDR3 has 16 residues. Trimming at V came to 6 bases and at J to 13 bases, leaving 19 bases not matched to a gene. The CDR3: CSAPGTVTSGGNGQFF. DNA for the CDR3: TGCAGTGCCCCCGGGACCGTGACTAGCGGGGGAAATGGACAGTTCTTC.

This clonotype was observed at least ten times. J is TRBJ2-4 and V is TRBV6-6, with D perhaps TRBD1 or TRBD2 (6 bases each). Per germline, CDR1 MNHNY and CDR2 SVGAGI (reference sequence). V shed 2 bases and J shed 7 bases, with 15 bases lying between them. The CDR3 consists of 15 residues. The CDR3 region is CASSYAWGALNIQYF. CDR3 in DNA: TGTGCCAGCAGTTACGCGTGGGGGGCGTTGAACATTCAGTACTTC.

This clonotype showed up many times. The CDR3 loop is CASRTSGANTGELFF. CDR3 coding DNA: TGTGCCAGTCGTACTAGCGGGGCGAACACCGGGGAGCTGTTTTTT. The chain combines TRBV28 with TRBJ2-2; 10 nucleotides line up with TRBD2. Germline lookup yields CDR1 MDHEN and CDR2 SYDVKM. Trimming cost V 9 bases and J 0 bases; bases outside gene matches: 4. The CDR3 contains 15 residues. The entire variable domain, with the rest obtained from reference TRBV28 and TRBJ2-2, is as follows: DVKVTQSSRYLVKRTGEKVFLECVQDMDHENMFWYRQDPGLGLRLIYFSYDVKMKEKGDIPEGYSVSREKKERFSLILESASTNQTSMYLCASRTSGANTGELFFGEGSRLTVL.

This clonotype appeared many times. This chain links TRBV7-9 with TRBJ2-7; D may be TRBD1 (5 bases). Germline CDR1 reads SEHNR; CDR2 reads FQNEAQ (reference sequence). The V and J ends lost 5 bases and 4 bases respectively, with 9 bases between them. The CDR3 consists of 12 residues. The CDR3: CASSLRVYEQYF. In DNA form, the CDR3 reads TGTGCCAGCAGCCTCAGGGTTTACGAGCAGTACTTC. Filled out from reference TRBV7-9 and TRBJ2-7, the complete variable domain reads DTGVSQNPRHKITKRGQNVTFRCDPISEHNRLYWYRQTLGQGPEFLTYFQNEAQLEKSRLLSDRFSAERPKGSFSTLEIQRTEQGDSAMYLCASSLRVYEQYFGPGTRLTVT.

This clonotype was counted ten times or more. The chain has TRBV24-1 and TRBJ2-3; weak D call: TRBD2 (5 bases). The ends were cut back, 2 bases at V and 5 bases at J, with 13 bases in the middle. This CDR3 region has 15 residues. Germline values: CDR1 KGHDR, CDR2 SFDVKD. The CDR3 coding sequence is TGTGCCACCAGTGATTCTACTAGGGTAGGAGATACGCAGTATTTT. Its translation is CATSDSTRVGDTQYF.

This clonotype has a count of ten or more. This sequence joins TRBV30 and TRBJ2-3, with unresolved D. The V end lost 5 bases, the J end lost 5 bases, and 8 bases lay between the germline ends. Looked up from germline, CDR1 is GTSNPN and CDR2 is SVGIG (reference sequence). The CDR3 totals 11 residues. CDR3 bases: TGTGCCTGGTCTCGCGGAGATACGCAGTATTTT. Translated: CAWSRGDTQYF.

This clonotype was recorded a few times. The chain is built from TRBV10-3 and TRBJ1-2, with TRBD1 matching 7 bases. The CDR3 spans 13 residues. Germline-derived CDR1 and CDR2 are ENHRY and SYGVKD. V trimming: 5 bases; J trimming: 4 bases; junction bases outside the gene matches: 4. DNA for the CDR3: TGTGCCATCAGTCAACAGGGGACCTATGGCTACACCTTC. Protein product: CAISQQGTYGYTF.

This clonotype has only a few counts. The V call is TRBV27, the J call TRBJ2-2, with 12 positions matching TRBD2. The CDR3 is 17 residues long. V shed 2 bases, J shed 4 bases, and the junction held 5 bases outside the gene matches. Germline loops: CDR1 MNHEY, CDR2 SMNVEV (reference sequence). The CDR3 DNA is TGTGCCAGCAGTTTAAAGGGGACTAGCGGGTTCACCGGGGAGCTGTTTTTT. Residues: CASSLKGTSGFTGELFF.

This clonotype was recorded many times. The limits of the CDR3 on the DNA are not certain, so only TCRdb's listed CDR3 is given. The rearrangement uses TRBV29-1 and TRBJ1-2; TRBD1 was called by the table and not checked on the DNA. Termini included, the CDR3 measures 14 amino acids. The germline V gene encodes CDR1 SQVTM and CDR2 ANQGSEA. The CDR3 spells CSLEGLKADYGCTF.

CDR3: CASSHGAGGRAEAFF. The CDR3 nucleotides read TGTGCCAGCAGTCACGGGGCAGGGGGCAGGGCTGAAGCTTTCTTT. The chain recombines TRBV12-3 or TRBV12-4 with TRBJ1-1; 8 nucleotides agree with TRBD1. V lost 5 bases to trimming and J lost 6 bases; unmatched junction nucleotides: 11. CDR3 size: 15 residues.

This clonotype was picked up many times. The chain combines TRBV12-3 or TRBV12-4 with TRBJ2-5, with 8 positions matching TRBD1. V shed 2 bases and J 5 bases; nucleotides not matched to a gene: 4. The CDR3 runs to 14 residues. CDR3 nucleotide sequence: TGTGCCAGCAGTTTAACAGGGGGGAGTGAGACCCAGTACTTC. Translating it yields CASSLTGGSETQYF.

This clonotype occurred many times. The chain couples TRBV24-1 to TRBJ2-2; D not certain. V shed 4 bases and J shed 6 bases, with 8 bases lying between them. Germline-derived CDR1 and CDR2 are KGHDR and SFDVKD. This CDR3 spans 13 amino acids. The CDR3 reads CATSELTSGELFF. CDR3 sequence (DNA): TGTGCCACCAGTGAGTTGACATCCGGGGAGCTGTTTTTT.

The chain couples TRBV20-1 to TRBJ1-1, with 8 bases lining up with TRBD1. Germline V gene lookup returns CDR1 DFQATT and CDR2 SNEGSKA (reference sequence). The CDR3 length is 17 residues. V lost 0 bases, J lost 0 bases, and 9 bases stayed unmatched. The chain's CDR3 is CSARDFLGQGMNTEAFF. The CDR3 nucleotides read TGCAGTGCTAGAGATTTCCTTGGACAGGGAATGAACACTGAAGCTTTCTTT.

This clonotype was observed at least ten times. J is TRBJ1-1 and V is TRBV3-1, with D unclear. This CDR3 has 13 residues. CDR1 and CDR2 from the germline V gene are LGHDT and YNNKEL (reference sequence). Trimming pared 3 bases from V and 4 bases from J, leaving 9 bases between. The CDR3 protein is CASSHRASTEAFF. The CDR3 bases are TGTGCCAGCAGCCATCGGGCGAGCACTGAAGCTTTCTTT. The whole variable domain, remainder taken from reference TRBV3-1 and TRBJ1-1, is DTAVSQTPKYLVTQMGNDKSIKCEQNLGHDTMYWYKQDSKKFLKIMFSYNNKELIINETVPNRFSPKSPDKAHLNLHINSLELGDSAVYFCASSHRASTEAFFGQGTRLTVV.

This sequence joins TRBV12-3 or TRBV12-4 and TRBJ2-5; 15 bases match TRBD2. V lost 5 bases and J lost 3; bases outside the gene matches: 7. The CDR3 consists of 17 residues. The CDR3 region is CASSAGTSGRLKETQYF. CDR3 coding DNA: TGTGCCAGCAGTGCCGGGACTAGCGGGAGGCTTAAAGAGACCCAGTACTTC.

For this clonotype: A much more abundant neighbour one base away suggests this may be a read error. The chain has TRBV28 and TRBJ2-7; D gene unclear. Germline V gene data show CDR1 as MDHEN and CDR2 as SYDVKM. The CDR3 loop spans 12 amino acids. CDR3 coding DNA: TGTGCCAGCAGTTTAGGAACCTACGAGCGGTACGTC. This codes for CASSLGTYERYV.

V is TRBV30 and J is TRBJ1-1; tentative D call: TRBD1 (5 bases). Germline CDR1 reads GTSNPN; CDR2 reads SVGIG (reference sequence). V lost 3 bases and J lost 3, with 11 bases in between. This CDR3 has 13 residues. The CDR3 protein is CAWSKGTDTEAFF. In DNA form, the CDR3 reads TGTGCCTGGAGCAAGGGGACTGACACTGAAGCTTTCTTT.

This clonotype was seen ten or more times. The rearrangement links TRBV4-1 to TRBJ1-4; the D gene is possibly TRBD1 (5 bases). This CDR3 comprises 15 residues. The V end lost 2 bases, the J end lost 8 bases, and 15 bases lay between the germline ends. Per germline, CDR1 MGHRA and CDR2 YSYEKL. CDR3 nucleotide sequence: TGCGCCAGCAGCCAACCCGGGGCTGATCGGGAAAAACTGTTTTTT. Translation gives CASSQPGADREKLFF.